The rows below give T cell receptor beta chains drawn from one sample of a study of cytomegalovirus exposure and HLA in healthy donors. Method: immunoSEQ multiplex PCR; TCRdb's copy keeps in-frame clones and lacks some. The sample yields around 150,000 clones, roughly four fifths seen once. The material sequenced was PBMCs. Source of these receptors: a man aged 50-59 years in good health and CMV-seropositive. Both conserved end residues are part of each CDR3.

J: TRBJ2-1
V: TRBV6-1
CDR3: CASSVLSNSGNEQFF

J: TRBJ2-3
V: TRBV5-1
CDR3: CASSLGDFTDTQYF

J: TRBJ2-4
V: TRBV5-1
CDR3: CASRGQGQAKNIQYF

J: TRBJ2-7
V: TRBV7-9
CDR3: CASSRMDRILLF

J: TRBJ2-5
V: TRBV7-3
CDR3: CSSSLDSGETQYF

J: TRBJ1-1
V: TRBV5-6
CDR3: CASSFTGGLLNTEAFF

J: TRBJ2-7
V: TRBV19
CDR3: CASRASGSYEQYF

J: TRBJ2-7
V: TRBV28
CDR3: CALGQGPYEQYF

J: TRBJ2-2
V: TRBV5-1
CDR3: CASSLDGQLNTGELFF

J: TRBJ2-3
V: TRBV30
CDR3: CAWGAGLRTDTQYF

J: TRBJ1-5
V: TRBV10-3
CDR3: CAISQGGVSNQPQHF

J: TRBJ2-5
V: TRBV15
CDR3: CATSRGTDSIQETQYF

J: TRBJ2-7
V: TRBV5-6
CDR3: CASSSGLDYYEQYF

J: TRBJ1-5
V: TRBV6-1
CDR3: CASLGTGDQPQHF

J: TRBJ1-5
V: TRBV15
CDR3: CATSRGTGGGNQPQHF

J: TRBJ1-5
V: TRBV28
CDR3: CASSFRGGVNQPQHF

J: TRBJ1-2
V: TRBV9
CDR3: CASSVQGAGYTF

J: TRBJ2-7
V: TRBV30
CDR3: CAWRPGQGREQYF

J: TRBJ1-3
V: TRBV28
CDR3: CASTPTEAGNTIYF